Included here is one TCR beta chain sequence, with context. TCRdb keeps only in-frame clones here, not all; method: immunoSEQ multiplex PCR. In the table there are around 1.6 million clones, approximately 98% of which are singletons. This entry belongs to a study of shared clonotypes between healthy human individuals. CDR3 length: 16 residues. V was cut by 2 bases and J by 5 bases, with 19 bases left in between. Germline CDR1 and CDR2: LNHNV and YYDKDF (reference sequence). Sequenced material: naive CD4+ T cells sorted from blood. Described subset: CD45RA+ positively selected. The rearrangement joins TRBV15 to TRBJ2-7; TRBD1 or TRBD2 may be the D gene (5 bases each). The sequence derives from a man aged 30 to 45 in good health. CDR3 in amino acids: CATSRYHTGTAHEQYF. DNA of the CDR3: TGTGCCACCAGCAGATACCATACCGGGACGGCGCACGAGCAGTACTTC.